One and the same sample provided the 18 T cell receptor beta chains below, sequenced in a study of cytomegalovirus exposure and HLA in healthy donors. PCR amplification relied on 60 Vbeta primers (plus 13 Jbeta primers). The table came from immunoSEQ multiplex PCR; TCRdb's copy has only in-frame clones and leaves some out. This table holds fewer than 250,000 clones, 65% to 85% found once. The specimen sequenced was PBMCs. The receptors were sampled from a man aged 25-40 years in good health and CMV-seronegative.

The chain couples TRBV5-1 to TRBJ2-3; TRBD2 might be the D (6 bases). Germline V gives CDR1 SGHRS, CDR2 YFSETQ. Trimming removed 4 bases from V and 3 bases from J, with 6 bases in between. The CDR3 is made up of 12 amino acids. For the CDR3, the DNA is TGCGCCAGCAGCGGGGGGACAGATACGCAGTATTTT. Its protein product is CASSGGTDTQYF.

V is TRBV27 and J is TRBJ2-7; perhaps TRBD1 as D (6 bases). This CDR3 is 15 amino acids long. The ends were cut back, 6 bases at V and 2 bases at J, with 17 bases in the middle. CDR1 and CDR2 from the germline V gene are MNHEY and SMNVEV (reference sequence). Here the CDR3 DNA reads TGTGCCAGCAGGAAACAGGGTACGGACACCTACGAGCAGTACTTC. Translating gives CASRKQGTDTYEQYF.

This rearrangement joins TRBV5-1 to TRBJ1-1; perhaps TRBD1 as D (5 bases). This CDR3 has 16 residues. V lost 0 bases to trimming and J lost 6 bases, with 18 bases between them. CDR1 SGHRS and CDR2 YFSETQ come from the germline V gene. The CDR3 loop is CASSLEEVLWGAEAFF. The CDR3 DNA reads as TGCGCCAGCAGCTTGGAAGAGGTTCTTTGGGGCGCTGAAGCTTTCTTT.

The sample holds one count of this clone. CDR3 in amino acids: CASSQFAGGSFDEQFF. DNA for the CDR3: TGCGCCAGCAGCCAGTTCGCGGGGGGGTCCTTCGATGAGCAGTTCTTC. This chain joins TRBV4-1 and TRBJ2-1; the match to TRBD2 covers 9 bases. CDR1 is MGHRA, CDR2 YSYEKL, per germline. This CDR3 has 16 amino acids. Trimming took 3 bases from V and 8 from J; bases not matched to a gene: 11.

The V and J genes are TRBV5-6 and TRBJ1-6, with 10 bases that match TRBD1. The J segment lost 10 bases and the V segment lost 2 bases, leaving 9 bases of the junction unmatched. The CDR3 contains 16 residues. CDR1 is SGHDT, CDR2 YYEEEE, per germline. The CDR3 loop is CASSFTGTGEASPLHF. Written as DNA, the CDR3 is TGTGCCAGCAGCTTCACCGGGACAGGGGAGGCGTCACCCCTCCACTTT.

Here the CDR3 reads CASSLETGVYEQYF. The CDR3 bases are TGCGCCAGCAGCTTGGAGACAGGGGTCTACGAGCAGTACTTC. This sequence joins TRBV5-1 and TRBJ2-5; 8 nucleotides line up with TRBD1. The closer fit of TRBJ2-7 to the DNA end suggests the J call may be wrong. Germline-derived CDR1 and CDR2 are SGHRS and YFSETQ. The CDR3 sequence is 14 residues long.

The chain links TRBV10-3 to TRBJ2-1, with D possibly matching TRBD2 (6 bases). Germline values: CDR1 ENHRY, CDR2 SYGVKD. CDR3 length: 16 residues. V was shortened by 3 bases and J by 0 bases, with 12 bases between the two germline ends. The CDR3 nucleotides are TGTGCCATCAGTGAAGGACGGGGGAACTCCTACAATGAGCAGTTCTTC. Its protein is CAISEGRGNSYNEQFF.

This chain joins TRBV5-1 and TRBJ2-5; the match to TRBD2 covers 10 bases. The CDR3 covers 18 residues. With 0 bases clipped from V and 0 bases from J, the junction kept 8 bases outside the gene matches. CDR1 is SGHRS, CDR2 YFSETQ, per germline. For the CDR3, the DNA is TGCGCCAGCAGCTTGGTGGCTAGCGGGGGCCACTACCAAGAGACCCAGTACTTC. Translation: CASSLVASGGHYQETQYF.

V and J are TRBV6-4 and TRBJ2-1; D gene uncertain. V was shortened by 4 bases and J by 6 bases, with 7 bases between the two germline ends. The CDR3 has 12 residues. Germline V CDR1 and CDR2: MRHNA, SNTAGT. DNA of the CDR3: TGTGCCAGCAGTGTATTCCTCAATGAGCAGTTCTTC. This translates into CASSVFLNEQFF.

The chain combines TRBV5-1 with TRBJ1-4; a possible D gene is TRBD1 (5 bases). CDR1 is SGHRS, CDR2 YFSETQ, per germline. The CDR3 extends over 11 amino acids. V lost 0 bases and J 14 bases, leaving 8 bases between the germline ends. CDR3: CASSLGGTLFF. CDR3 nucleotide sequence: TGCGCCAGCAGCTTGGGCGGGACGCTGTTTTTT.

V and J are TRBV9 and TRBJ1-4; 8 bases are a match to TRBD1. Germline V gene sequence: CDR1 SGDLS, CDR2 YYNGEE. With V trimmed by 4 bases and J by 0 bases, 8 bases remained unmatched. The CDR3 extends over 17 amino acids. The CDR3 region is CASSLGTGIATNEKLFF. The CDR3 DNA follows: TGTGCCAGCAGCTTGGGGACAGGCATTGCAACTAATGAAAAACTGTTTTTT.

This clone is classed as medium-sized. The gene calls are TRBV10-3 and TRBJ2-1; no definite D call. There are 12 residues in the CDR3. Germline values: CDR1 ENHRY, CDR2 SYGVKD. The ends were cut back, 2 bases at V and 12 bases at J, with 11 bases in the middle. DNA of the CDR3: TGTGCCATCAGTGAGGTAACATCGGGGCAGTTCTTC. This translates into CAISEVTSGQFF.

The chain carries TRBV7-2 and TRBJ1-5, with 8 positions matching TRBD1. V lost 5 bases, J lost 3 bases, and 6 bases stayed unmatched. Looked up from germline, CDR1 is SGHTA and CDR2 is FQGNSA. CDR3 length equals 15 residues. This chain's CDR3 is CASSKTGGYNQPQHF. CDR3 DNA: TGTGCCAGCAGCAAAACAGGGGGATACAATCAGCCCCAGCATTTT.

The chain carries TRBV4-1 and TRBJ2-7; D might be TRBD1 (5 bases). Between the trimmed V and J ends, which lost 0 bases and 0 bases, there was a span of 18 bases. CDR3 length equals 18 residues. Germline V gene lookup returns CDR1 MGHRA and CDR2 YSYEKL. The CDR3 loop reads CASSQEGIQGRSSYEQYF. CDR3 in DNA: TGCGCCAGCAGCCAAGAGGGTATCCAGGGCAGGAGCTCCTACGAGCAGTACTTC.

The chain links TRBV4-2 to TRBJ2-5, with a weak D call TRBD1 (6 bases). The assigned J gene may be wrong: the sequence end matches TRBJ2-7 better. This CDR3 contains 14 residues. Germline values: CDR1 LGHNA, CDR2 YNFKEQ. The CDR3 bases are TGTGCCCGACTCTGGGGGCGGTTACACTACGAGCAGTACTTC. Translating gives CARLWGRLHYEQYF.

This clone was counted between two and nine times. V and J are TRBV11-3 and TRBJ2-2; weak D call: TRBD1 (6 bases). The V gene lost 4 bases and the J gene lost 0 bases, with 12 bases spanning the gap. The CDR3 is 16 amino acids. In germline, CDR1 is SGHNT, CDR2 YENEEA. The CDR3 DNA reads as TGTGCCAGCAGCTCTGCGAACAGGGCGAACACCGGGGAGCTGTTTTTT. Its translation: CASSSANRANTGELFF.

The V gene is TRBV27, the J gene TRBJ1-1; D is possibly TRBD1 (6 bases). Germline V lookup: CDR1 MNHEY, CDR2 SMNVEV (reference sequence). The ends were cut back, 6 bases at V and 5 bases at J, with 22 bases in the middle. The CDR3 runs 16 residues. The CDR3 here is CASSLPGARGRTEAFF. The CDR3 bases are TGTGCCAGCAGCCTCCCAGGGGCCAGGGGTAGGACTGAAGCTTTCTTT.

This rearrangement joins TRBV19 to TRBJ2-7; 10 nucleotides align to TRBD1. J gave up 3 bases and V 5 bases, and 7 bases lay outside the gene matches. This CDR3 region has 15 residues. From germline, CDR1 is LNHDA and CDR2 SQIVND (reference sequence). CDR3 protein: CASSLTGTGVYEQYF. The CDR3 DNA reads TGTGCCAGTAGTTTAACCGGGACAGGGGTCTACGAGCAGTACTTC.